This passage covers 6 T cell receptor beta chains from one sample sequenced in a study of cytomegalovirus exposure and HLA in healthy donors (dated by TCRdb to between 2016 and 2019). Library generation was performed with the immunoSEQ multiplex PCR assay. The multiplex PCR relied on a mix of 60 forward primers for TCR Vbeta segments and 13 reverse primers for TCR Jbeta segments. TCRdb carries this immuneACCESS record with in-frame sequences only. Its versions omit some clonotypes, under half of them owing to an unresolved V gene in the studies checked, with the rest unexplained. Here the sample has 150,000 to 200,000 clones; roughly three quarters occur a single time. The top ten clonotypes cover about 4.7% of the sample. The sample taken for sequencing was PBMCs. All receptors come from a man between 18 and 35 years old in good health and CMV-seropositive.

This chain links TRBV29-1 with TRBJ1-4, with 9 bases matching TRBD1. CDR1 and CDR2 from the germline V gene are SQVTM and ANQGSEA. The V segment lost 7 bases and the J segment 4 bases; nucleotides outside the gene matches: 4. The CDR3 totals 13 residues. The CDR3 coding sequence is TGCAGCGCCCAGGACAGGGGTAATGAAAAACTGTTTTTT. Its translation: CSAQDRGNEKLFF. Variable domain in full (rest from reference TRBV29-1 and TRBJ1-4): SAVISQKPSRDICQRGTSLTIQCQVDSQVTMMFWYRQQPGQSLTLIATANQGSEATYESGFVIDKFPISRPNLTFSTLTVSNMSPEDSSIYLCSAQDRGNEKLFFGSGTQLSVL.

The CDR3 DNA follows: TGTGCCAGCAGCTTACAGGGCAACTATGGCTACACCTTC. Translated, it gives CASSLQGNYGYTF. This chain links TRBV13 with TRBJ1-2, with D maybe TRBD1 (5 bases). The CDR3 is 13 amino acids. Trimming removed 2 bases at V and 2 bases at J, with 6 bases between. Germline loops: CDR1 PRHDT, CDR2 FYEKMQ (reference sequence). The whole variable domain, filled in from reference TRBV13 and TRBJ1-2, reads AAGVIQSPRHLIKEKRETATLKCYPIPRHDTVYWYQQGPGQDPQFLISFYEKMQSDKGSIPDRFSAQQFSDYHSELNMSSLELGDSALYFCASSLQGNYGYTFGSGTRLTVV.

Only a few counts were recorded for this clone. This chain joins TRBV4-1 and TRBJ1-5; 7 positions match TRBD1. CDR3 length equals 16 residues. Germline-derived CDR1 and CDR2 are MGHRA and YSYEKL. Germline trimming cut 4 bases from V and 3 bases from J; bases unmatched to any gene: 9. DNA for the CDR3: TGCGCCAGCAGCCCCGAGGGCAGGGGGTACAATCAGCCCCAGCATTTT. Its protein product is CASSPEGRGYNQPQHF.

This clone was detected a few times. The V gene is TRBV30, the J gene TRBJ1-1, with D perhaps TRBD1 (5 bases). The CDR3 is 14 residues long. V dropped 1 base and J dropped 1 base, with 10 bases sitting between them. Germline CDR1 and CDR2: GTSNPN and SVGIG (reference sequence). The CDR3 loop is CAWSGGGTNTEAFF. The DNA for the CDR3 is TGTGCCTGGAGTGGGGGGGGGACGAACACTGAAGCTTTCTTT. Full variable domain (outside the CDR3, taken from reference TRBV30 and TRBJ1-1): SQTIHQWPATLVQPVGSPLSLECTVEGTSNPNLYWYRQAAGRGLQLLFYSVGIGQISSEVPQNLSASRPQDRQFILSSKKLLLSDSGFYLCAWSGGGTNTEAFFGQGTRLTVV.

The chain carries TRBV6-4 and TRBJ2-1, with 10 bases fitting TRBD2. The CDR3 has 14 amino acids. CDR1 and CDR2 from the germline V gene are MRHNA and SNTAGT. V was pared by 6 bases and J by 7 bases, with 6 bases of the junction left unmatched. CDR3 protein: CASRALAGVNEQFF. CDR3 DNA sequence: TGTGCCAGCAGGGCCCTAGCGGGAGTAAATGAGCAGTTCTTC.

The J gene is TRBJ2-7, the V gene TRBV2; 7 nucleotides line up with TRBD2. The CDR3 length is 20 residues. CDR1 SNHLY and CDR2 FYNNEI come from the germline V gene. The ends lost 1 base at V and 7 bases at J; junction bases unmatched: 25. The CDR3 DNA reads TGTGCCAGCAGTGAAGGAGGAAAACCGGATTTACCCCGGGGAGGGTGGGAGCAGTACGTC. This gives the protein CASSEGGKPDLPRGGWEQYV.